The entry below describes one T cell receptor beta chain. This clone was picked up one time. Its antigen is unknown. Nothing much larger sits one base from this clone, and base qualities are not available. TCR beta CDR3 regions were amplified from genomic DNA using the immunoSEQ hsTCRB kit. An Illumina HiSeq system was used for high-throughput TRB CDR3 sequencing. On the study's bioinformatics: Sequencing reads were analyzed with the immunoSEQ software, and nonproductive sequences with premature stops or frame-shifts were excluded. Clonality of the repertoire was calculated as one minus the Shannon entropy normalized by log2 of the number of unique productive sequences. TCRdb stores this immuneACCESS table with in-frame sequences only. Part of the clones is absent; in the studies checked, under half of the shortfall reflects unresolved V genes, and no reason is known for the rest. The D gene and trimming were derived from the DNA, and the V and J assignments and clone size from that table. Recorded for this sample are some 2,300 clones; over 80% of them occurred a single time. The ten top clones hold around 6.3% of the sample.

Trimming takes 5 bases from V and 3 bases from J, and the germline ends sit 14 bases apart. The CDR3 contains 13 residues, cysteine and phenylalanine counted. Of all the DNA, just the CDR3 is kept, 39 bases in frame from base 1. Taken from the germline V gene (reference sequence), the CDR1 and CDR2 loops are GTSNPN and SVGIG. The data originate from a study of T cells in pancreatic ductal adenocarcinoma (dated by TCRdb to about 2017). Background on the whole study: To learn about the adaptive T-cell response arising naturally, investigators profiled where tumor-infiltrating CD8+ T cells, together with suppressive cells, were located within resected pancreatic ductal adenocarcinoma, how abundant they were, and what qualities they showed.

The paper's findings and limits, for the study overall: T-cell clonality showed no significant difference between tumor and blood, with a mean clonality of about 0.11 in tumors and approximately 0.078 in blood. Because most pancreatic cancer patients present with inoperable disease, the resected cohort was biased toward the minority with early-stage disease. More total productive templates and about 7.2-fold more unique clonotypes were found in blood samples than in tumor samples. Tumor versus blood clonality comparisons may be biased because tumors are enriched in CD45RO+ effector rather than naive T cells, biasing toward lower diversity.

The pancreatic ductal adenocarcinoma patients who were selected had gone through surgery without receiving any neoadjuvant therapy. Immediately after surgery, resected tumor tissue was placed into ice-cold media, and part of the tissue was flash frozen for DNA and RNA. Using the DNeasy Blood and Tissue Kit with Proteinase K and RNase treatment, genomic DNA was extracted from 6 or 7 PBMC and nine or ten flash-frozen tumor specimens. This receptor was obtained from a human donor with pancreatic ductal adenocarcinoma. The sequenced sample consisted of pancreatic tumor tissue. The rearranged chain carries TRBV30 and TRBJ2-7; perhaps TRBD1 is the D gene, with 6 bases matching. This receptor carries the CDR3 CAWGVGADYEQYF. The DNA sequence is TGTGCCTGGGGGGTGGGGGCCGACTACGAGCAGTACTTC.